This entry features one T cell receptor beta chain sequence. Its antigen is unknown. These data originate in a study of cytomegalovirus exposure and HLA in healthy donors. General study findings and limits: Generally TCR sequences proved uncommon, though certain public TCRs appeared in numerous donors.

The PCR ran on 60 Vbeta and 13 Jbeta primers. Assay: immunoSEQ multiplex PCR; the TCRdb copy retains only in-frame clones and omits some. The table has roughly 160,000 clones, more than 80% seen once; the top ten hold roughly 7.5%. At sampling all donors were nominally healthy, likely with unrecorded immune exposures. CDR1 MNHNY and CDR2 SVGAGI come from the germline V gene (reference sequence). The CDR3 consists of 13 residues. Trimming removed 8 bases at V and 8 bases at J, with 13 bases between. The chain employs TRBV6-6 and TRBJ1-6, with D possibly matching TRBD1 (5 bases). This TCR was recovered from a woman in her twenties or thirties in good health and CMV-seropositive. The sequenced sample consisted of PBMCs. CDR3 in DNA: TGTGCCAGCGAGGTACAGGCTTATTCACCCCTCCACTTT. Its translation is CASEVQAYSPLHF.